This TCR beta chain was identified during a study of blood T cell repertoires in COVID-19. Profiled with immunoSEQ multiplex PCR; TCRdb holds only in-frame clones, not every one. The sample records 95,000 to 150,000 clones, 84% being singletons. The source is a woman aged 25-40 years who had recovered from COVID-19. Sequenced material: PBMCs or T cells enriched from blood (not recorded which).

CDR3: CASSPAGGGSYEQYF. CDR3 nucleotides: TGTGCCAGCAGCCCCGCCGGGGGGGGATCCTACGAGCAGTACTTC. V usage is TRBV6-2 or TRBV6-3 and J usage is TRBJ2-7; TRBD2 matches 8 bases. The J segment lost 1 base and the V segment lost 6 bases, leaving 8 bases of the junction unmatched. The CDR3 loop spans 15 amino acids. Germline CDR1 is MNHEY and CDR2 is SVGEGT.